This T cell receptor (beta chain) comes out of a study of T cell responses to AZD1222 COVID-19 vaccine. Findings and limits, study-wide: At baseline, just a handful of AZD1222 recipients tested seropositive. Close to half of spike-specific TCRs reportedly recognize unmutated variant regions. White British people made up most donors, females outnumbered males, and clonal diversity was possibly underestimated.

Per germline, CDR1 LNHDA and CDR2 SQIVND (reference sequence). The junction had 9 bases not matched to a gene; V was cut back by 5 bases and J by 3 bases. The CDR3 sequence is 15 residues long. This clone was picked up one time. What it recognizes is unknown. Sequencing used immunoSEQ multiplex PCR; TCRdb keeps in-frame clones, though not all of them. The top ten clones hold 1.4% of a sample with 130,000 to 150,000 clones, roughly 90% of them seen once. The specimen comprised peripheral blood, sampled on day 0 of AZD1222 vaccination. This sequence originates from an adult in good health. The chain has TRBV19 and TRBJ1-2, with 7 bases matching TRBD1. The CDR3 DNA reads as TGTGCCAGTAGTCCGGGACAGAGAGAAGACTATGGCTACACCTTC. Translation gives CASSPGQREDYGYTF.